One TCR beta chain is described in this entry. The antigen remains unidentified. The data stem from a study of blood T cells in healthy people across ages. General study results and limits: Naive and antigen-experienced cells could not be conclusively compared, given unsorted PBMCs.

A second roughly 6 to 12 cycle PCR used barcoded and J-beta primers. Each cDNA was tagged by a template-switch adaptor containing 12 random nucleotides. TCRdb independently ran MiXCR on the 5' RACE reads; one entry per CDR3 protein. The sample has more than 750,000 distinct CDR3 sequences, 25% to 35% seen once. The V gene's germline CDR1 is SGDLS and CDR2 YYNGEE. The CDR3 is 16 residues long. With 5 bases clipped from V and 0 bases from J, the junction kept 6 bases outside the gene matches. A further study also used this sample, focusing on T cells of mothers and their children.

The sequence was collected from a middle-aged woman in good health. V usage is TRBV9 and J usage is TRBJ2-3; TRBD2 matches 10 bases. Sequencing was carried out using blood. CDR3 bases: TGTGCCAGCAGTAGGACTAGCGGAACTAGCACAGATACGCAGTATTTT. Translating gives CASSRTSGTSTDTQYF. The full variable domain, rest sourced from reference TRBV9 and TRBJ2-3, is DSGVTQTPKHLITATGQRVTLRCSPRSGDLSVYWYQQSLDQGLQFLIQYYNGEERAKGNILERFSAQQFPDLHSELNLSSLELGDSALYFCASSRTSGTSTDTQYFGPGTRLTVL.